What follows is one TCR beta chain and its context. The sample comes from a study of blood T cell repertoires in COVID-19. The wider study: Some COVID-19 samples were acute and others convalescent; all came from the United States, Italy and Spain. Sources were T cells, B-cell-depleted T cells, or PBMCs; the material itself was cDNA or gDNA.

Germline CDR1 reads MNHEY; CDR2 reads SVGAGI. CDR3 size: 14 residues. Between the trimmed V and J ends, which lost 6 bases and 2 bases, there was a span of 13 bases. Per the original data handling: Reference gene primer amplification yielded estimated nucleated cell counts. The protocol was immunoSEQ multiplex PCR, while the TCRdb copy is restricted to in-frame clones and leaves out a portion. D and trimming were read from the DNA, whereas the V and J calls and clone size are those reported in that table. The data contain about 400,000 clones, 89% of them singletons. Material: peripheral blood. This chain uses TRBV6-5 with TRBJ1-1; D is perhaps TRBD1 (6 bases). The sequence derives from a man aged 40-55 years with acute or convalescent COVID-19. The CDR3 nucleotides are TGTGCCAGCAGATCAGGACAGTCAAACACTGAAGCTTTCTTT. Encoded protein: CASRSGQSNTEAFF.